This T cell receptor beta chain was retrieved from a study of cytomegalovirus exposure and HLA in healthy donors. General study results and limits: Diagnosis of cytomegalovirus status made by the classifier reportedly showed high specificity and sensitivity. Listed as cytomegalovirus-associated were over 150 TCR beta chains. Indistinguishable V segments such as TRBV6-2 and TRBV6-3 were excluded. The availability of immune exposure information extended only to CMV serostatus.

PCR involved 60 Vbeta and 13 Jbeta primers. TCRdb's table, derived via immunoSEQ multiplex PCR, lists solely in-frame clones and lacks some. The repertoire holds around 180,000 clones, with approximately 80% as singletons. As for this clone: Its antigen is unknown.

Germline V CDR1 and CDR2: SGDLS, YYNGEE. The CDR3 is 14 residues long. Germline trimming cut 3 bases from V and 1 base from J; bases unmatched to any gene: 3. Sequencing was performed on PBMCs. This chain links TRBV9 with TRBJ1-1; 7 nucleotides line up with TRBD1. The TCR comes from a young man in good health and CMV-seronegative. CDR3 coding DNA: TGTGCCAGCAGCGCTGACAGGGCGAACACTGAAGCTTTCTTT. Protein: CASSADRANTEAFF.